This entry features one T cell receptor (beta chain) sequence. The method was immunoSEQ multiplex PCR; TCRdb's version includes in-frame clones alone and lacks a portion of them. The table records roughly 8,100 clones, 65% to 90% of them present only once. The data originate from a study of immune evolution from preneoplasia to lung adenocarcinoma. Study overall: HLA loss of heterozygosity: roughly 6.4% AIS, approximately 15% MIA, over 30% ADC, none AAH.

The CDR3 extends over 13 amino acids. CDR1 and CDR2 from the germline V gene are SQVTM and ANQGSEA. The V and J ends lost 6 bases and 1 base respectively, with 10 bases between them. Material: FFPE invasive lung adenocarcinoma tissue. This chain links TRBV29-1 with TRBJ1-5; tentatively, D is TRBD1 (6 bases). This clonotype was obtained from a person aged 45 to 59 with lung adenocarcinoma. As DNA, the CDR3 is TGCAGCGTCAAAGACAGGAGCAATCAGCCCCAGCATTTT. This codes for CSVKDRSNQPQHF.